The TCR beta chain under discussion was sequenced for a study of shared clonotypes between healthy human individuals. Study information: A donor's plate count was three for CD4 naive and three for CD4 memory; CD8 naive had two and CD8 memory one.

Partitioning of CD4+ cells yielded a CD45RA+ naive subset and a CD45RA-negative memory subset. The table came from immunoSEQ multiplex PCR; TCRdb's copy has only in-frame clones and leaves some out. The sample has 950,000 to 1,200,000 clones, roughly 80% seen once. Germline CDR1 and CDR2: MNHEY and SVGAGI. Trimming shortened V by 0 bases and J by 8 bases, and 14 bases separated the two germline ends. This CDR3 has 15 residues. This clonotype was obtained from a man in his late teens or twenties in good health. Some clones in this sample may be carry-over from other donors' samples. The sequencing input was memory CD4+ T cells from PBMCs. As for subset: CD45RA-negative fraction. The chain recombines TRBV6-5 with TRBJ2-1; the D gene is possibly TRBD2 (7 bases). In nucleotides, the CDR3 is TGTGCCAGCAGTTACTCGACGGGCGGGGGCCATGAGCAGTTCTTC. Amino acids: CASSYSTGGGHEQFF.